These 27 T cell receptor beta chains came from one sample sequenced in a study of long-term antiretroviral therapy in people with HIV. Run at survey level, the immunoSEQ assay was version v3.0. The method was immunoSEQ multiplex PCR; TCRdb's version includes in-frame clones alone and lacks a portion of them. Of about 35,000 clones detected, approximately 94% appear once; the ten largest clones hold roughly 3.9%. The starting material was unsorted PBMCs, obtained 4.1 years after starting antiretroviral therapy. These receptors were collected from a woman in her 50s with HIV.

This chain connects TRBV5-6 to TRBJ2-3; TRBD2 agrees at 11 bases. Germline CDR1 reads SGHDT; CDR2 reads YYEEEE. The CDR3 contains 15 residues. V shed 4 bases and J 1 base; nucleotides not matched to a gene: 2. The CDR3 is CASSELAGGTDTQYF. CDR3 sequence (DNA): TGTGCCAGCAGCGAACTAGCGGGGGGCACAGATACGCAGTATTTT.

In this sample, this clone turned up a few times. The chain employs TRBV4-1 and TRBJ2-5; D unresolved. The length of the CDR3 is 13 residues. CDR1 and CDR2 from the germline V gene are MGHRA and YSYEKL. The V gene lost 3 bases and the J gene lost 2 bases, with 7 bases spanning the gap. CDR3 sequence: CASSHQGQETQYF. The DNA for the CDR3 is TGCGCCAGCAGCCACCAAGGGCAAGAGACCCAGTACTTC.

This chain joins TRBV11-1 and TRBJ1-2; D is ambiguous. Trimming removed 3 bases at V and 3 bases at J, with 11 bases between. This CDR3 comprises 14 residues. Germline CDR1 is SGHAT and CDR2 is FQDESV (reference sequence). CDR3 nucleotide sequence: TGTGCCAGCAGCTTTGGGGATTTGGACTATGGCTACACCTTC. Translating it yields CASSFGDLDYGYTF.

V usage is TRBV9 and J usage is TRBJ2-5; D might be TRBD1 (6 bases). Trimming shortened V by 4 bases and J by 1 base, and 17 bases separated the two germline ends. The length of the CDR3 is 16 residues. Germline CDR1 SGDLS, CDR2 YYNGEE. The CDR3 loop reads CASSPPGANFQETQYF. The CDR3, as DNA: TGTGCCAGCAGCCCCCCAGGGGCGAACTTCCAAGAGACCCAGTACTTC.

The gene calls are TRBV29-1 and TRBJ1-2, with 9 nucleotides matching TRBD1. There are 14 residues in the CDR3. V was pared by 7 bases and J by 8 bases, with 14 bases of the junction left unmatched. In germline, CDR1 is SQVTM, CDR2 ANQGSEA. CDR3 DNA sequence: TGCAGCGCGAAGCGGGGGGACAGGGACCCCGGCTACACCTTC. Protein: CSAKRGDRDPGYTF.

This chain joins TRBV11-2 and TRBJ1-1; tentatively, D is TRBD1 (6 bases). V was cut by 8 bases and J by 1 base, with 20 bases left in between. The CDR3 contains 16 residues. Germline V lookup: CDR1 SGHAT, CDR2 FQNNGV. Here the CDR3 DNA reads TGTGCCAGCCGAGAGGGTGGAGGGACAAGGAACACTGAAGCTTTCTTT. Translation gives CASREGGGTRNTEAFF.

The J gene is TRBJ1-3, the V gene TRBV9; TRBD1 is a possible D gene (5 bases). The CDR3 runs to 14 residues. CDR1 and CDR2 (germline): SGDLS, YYNGEE. The V end was cut by 6 bases, the J end by 2 bases, with 12 bases between. CDR3 sequence (DNA): TGTGCCAGCACCTTGGGGCCCCCTGGAAACACCATATATTTT. Translated, it gives CASTLGPPGNTIYF.

The CDR3 reads CASTSGGAYADTQYF. CDR3 in DNA: TGTGCCTCAACTAGCGGGGGGGCCTACGCAGATACGCAGTATTTT. The chain joins TRBV10-3 to TRBJ2-3, with 13 bases lining up with TRBD2. J was trimmed by 4 bases and V by 11 bases; bases with no gene match: 9. The germline V gene encodes CDR1 ENHRY and CDR2 SYGVKD. The CDR3 runs 15 residues.

V is TRBV7-9 and J is TRBJ2-6, with D possibly called TRBD1 or TRBD2 (5 bases each). The CDR3 runs 18 residues. With 8 bases removed from V and 0 bases from J, the gap between germline ends came to 20 bases. Germline CDR1 and CDR2: SEHNR and FQNEAQ (reference sequence). CDR3 coding DNA: TGTGCCAGCGCACATTCCGGGACGGACCTCTCTGGGGCCAACGTCCTGACTTTC. It yields the protein CASAHSGTDLSGANVLTF.

This rearrangement joins TRBV2 to TRBJ1-3; D perhaps matches TRBD1 (5 bases). Germline CDR1 reads SNHLY; CDR2 reads FYNNEI. Trimming cost V 8 bases and J 0 bases, with 14 bases left between them. The CDR3 is made up of 15 amino acids. This chain's CDR3 is CASLTGVYSGNTIYF. CDR3 DNA sequence: TGTGCCAGCCTTACGGGGGTTTACTCTGGAAACACCATATATTTT. The full variable domain, in which reference TRBV2 and TRBJ1-3 provide the parts outside the CDR3, is EPEVTQTPSHQVTQMGQEVILRCVPISNHLYFYWYRQILGQKVEFLVSFYNNEISEKSEIFDDQFSVERPDGSNFTLKIRSTKLEDSAMYFCASLTGVYSGNTIYFGEGSWLTVV.

The V call is TRBV7-9, the J call TRBJ2-7; possible D gene TRBD1, 6 bases. The germline V and J ends were trimmed by 1 base and 0 bases, with 13 bases remaining between them. The CDR3 is 16 residues long. Germline loops: CDR1 SEHNR, CDR2 FQNEAQ (reference sequence). The CDR3 DNA reads as TGTGCCAGCAGCTTAGGCTCGGGACACGGCTCCTACGAGCAGTACTTC. Its translation is CASSLGSGHGSYEQYF.

This clone was seen only once. V and J are TRBV2 and TRBJ2-1, with 7 nucleotides matching TRBD1. Germline V CDR1 and CDR2: SNHLY, FYNNEI. The CDR3 is made up of 14 amino acids. V lost 1 base and J lost 15; bases outside the gene matches: 12. The CDR3 nucleotides read TGTGCCAGCAGTGAAGTAAAGGGACAGAGTGGCTGGTTCTTC. This gives the protein CASSEVKGQSGWFF.

The chain carries TRBV4-2 and TRBJ1-2; D may be TRBD1 (5 bases). This CDR3 region has 13 residues. CDR1 LGHNA and CDR2 YNFKEQ come from the germline V gene. Between the trimmed V and J ends, which lost 0 bases and 9 bases, there was a span of 11 bases. CDR3 in DNA: TGTGCCAGCAGCCAAGATCGGAGGGACCGCTACACCTTC. This codes for CASSQDRRDRYTF.

This clone came up once. In DNA, the CDR3 is TGTGCCAGCAGTTACCTCGGACAGGGAGCGACTGAAGCTTTCTTT. Amino acid sequence: CASSYLGQGATEAFF. This chain uses TRBV6-6 with TRBJ1-1, with TRBD1 matching 8 bases. The CDR3 has 15 amino acids. Germline CDR1 and CDR2: MNHNY and SVGAGI (reference sequence). V was pared by 2 bases and J by 5 bases, with 7 bases of the junction left unmatched.

The chain links TRBV5-1 to TRBJ2-2; D gene uncertain. V lost 3 bases to trimming and J lost 6 bases, with 3 bases between them. The length of the CDR3 is 11 residues. Germline V gene data show CDR1 as SGHRS and CDR2 as YFSETQ. As DNA, the CDR3 is TGCGCCAGCAGCTCGGCCGGGGAGCTGTTTTTT. This encodes CASSSAGELFF.

This clone was detected once. The chain employs TRBV5-1 and TRBJ2-7; D not resolved. V shed 5 bases and J shed 2 bases, with 14 bases lying between them. The length of the CDR3 is 14 residues. CDR1 and CDR2 (germline): SGHRS, YFSETQ. CDR3 protein: CASSYSPTAYEQYF. The CDR3 DNA reads TGCGCCAGCAGTTATAGTCCTACTGCCTACGAGCAGTACTTC.

The chain combines TRBV19 with TRBJ2-7; 7 bases agree with TRBD1. Germline V lookup: CDR1 LNHDA, CDR2 SQIVND (reference sequence). The V and J ends lost 7 bases and 6 bases, in that order; junction bases with no gene match: 9. The CDR3 is made up of 13 amino acids. CDR3 in amino acids: CASMRQGGGEQYF. CDR3 sequence (DNA): TGTGCCAGTATGAGACAGGGCGGCGGCGAGCAGTACTTC.

This chain uses TRBV10-2 with TRBJ1-4; 8 bases map to TRBD1. This CDR3 spans 13 amino acids. Trimming took 6 bases from V and 5 from J; bases not matched to a gene: 2. In germline, CDR1 is WSHSY, CDR2 SAAADI. The CDR3: CASSRQGNEKLFF. The CDR3 nucleotides are TGCGCCAGCAGCCGACAGGGGAATGAAAAACTGTTTTTT.

This clone came up a few times. The gene calls are TRBV5-4 and TRBJ1-6, with a weak D call TRBD1 (5 bases). CDR3 length: 16 amino acids. Germline V gene lookup returns CDR1 SGHNT and CDR2 YYREEE (reference sequence). The ends were cut back, 4 bases at V and 7 bases at J, with 18 bases in the middle. CDR3 nucleotide sequence: TGTGCCAGCAGCCCCCGGCAGGGATCCGTGAATTCACCCCTCCACTTT. Protein sequence: CASSPRQGSVNSPLHF.

The chain has TRBV6-1 and TRBJ2-7; no clear D gene. Germline V CDR1 and CDR2: MNHNS, SASEGT. Trimming removed 2 bases at V and 3 bases at J, with 8 bases between. The CDR3 consists of 13 residues. In DNA, the CDR3 is TGTGCCAGCAGTGAAACGGCTGGCTACGAGCAGTACTTC. Protein sequence: CASSETAGYEQYF.

The rearrangement links TRBV18 to TRBJ2-3; no clear D. Trimming took 6 bases from V and 6 from J, leaving 7 bases between them. CDR3 size: 11 residues. The germline V gene encodes CDR1 KGHSH and CDR2 LQKENI. CDR3 bases: TGTGCCAGCTCGCAAGGGGATACGCAGTATTTT. Amino acid sequence: CASSQGDTQYF.

CDR3 nucleotide sequence: TGCGCCAGCAGCCAAGGGCGGGGGAACTACAATGAGCAGTTCTTC. This translates into CASSQGRGNYNEQFF. This chain joins TRBV4-1 and TRBJ2-1; 7 bases map to TRBD2. The CDR3 totals 15 residues. Looked up from germline, CDR1 is MGHRA and CDR2 is YSYEKL. V lost 1 base and J lost 3; bases outside the gene matches: 3.

The chain is built from TRBV29-1 and TRBJ1-1; TRBD1 agrees at 9 bases. From germline, CDR1 is SQVTM and CDR2 ANQGSEA. The CDR3 is 12 amino acids. The V segment lost 6 bases and the J segment 6 bases; nucleotides outside the gene matches: 5. CDR3 residues: CSVGTGSPEAFF. CDR3 DNA sequence: TGCAGCGTGGGGACAGGGTCCCCTGAAGCTTTCTTT.

This clone has only one observation. In nucleotides, the CDR3 is TGTGCCAGCAGGGGACAGCAAGAGACCCAGTACTTC. This codes for CASRGQQETQYF. V gene TRBV6-6 combines with J gene TRBJ2-5; 7 bases are shared with TRBD1. The ends lost 6 bases at V and 2 bases at J; junction bases unmatched: 0. The CDR3 has 12 residues. The germline V gene encodes CDR1 MNHNY and CDR2 SVGAGI (reference sequence).

The CDR3 spells CASIAGGKIYNEQFF. The CDR3 bases are TGTGCCAGCATTGCGGGGGGGAAGATCTACAATGAGCAGTTCTTC. The chain has TRBV2 and TRBJ2-1; 9 bases fit TRBD2. The germline V gene has CDR1 SNHLY and CDR2 FYNNEI. The CDR3 runs 15 residues. Unmatched junction bases numbered 7, after V lost 7 bases and J lost 3 bases.

The rearrangement joins TRBV5-5 to TRBJ1-2; D is perhaps TRBD1 (6 bases). CDR1 and CDR2 (germline): SGHKS, YYEKEE (reference sequence). CDR3 length: 13 amino acids. Trimming took 3 bases from V and 5 from J, leaving 11 bases between them. The CDR3 here is CASSSRGPYGYTF. The CDR3 DNA sequence: TGTGCCAGCAGCTCCAGGGGCCCGTATGGCTACACCTTC.

The gene calls are TRBV29-1 and TRBJ1-1; D ambiguous. CDR3 length: 11 residues. CDR1 and CDR2 from the germline V gene are SQVTM and ANQGSEA. V lost 3 bases, J lost 5 bases, and 7 bases lay in between. Here the CDR3 reads CSVEGETEAFF. CDR3 coding DNA: TGCAGCGTTGAGGGAGAGACTGAAGCTTTCTTT.